The TCR beta chain under discussion was sequenced for a study of blood T cell repertoires in COVID-19. The CDR3 has 14 amino acids. CDR1 is SGHAT and CDR2 is FQNNGV in the germline V gene. V was trimmed by 1 base and J by 0 bases, leaving 7 bases between them. In the original processing: Using reference gene primer amplification, nucleated cell counts were estimated. Profiling relied on immunoSEQ multiplex PCR, and the TCRdb table lists in-frame clones only, not all of them. The V and J calls and clone size are taken from that table; D and trimming were inferred from the DNA. In the table there are approximately 80,000 clones, around 89% of which are singletons.

Sequences were obtained from peripheral blood. This TCR derives from a human donor in a cohort sampled during active COVID-19. The chain is built from TRBV11-2 and TRBJ2-7, with D hard to call. CDR3 nucleotides: TGTGCCAGCAGCTTAGGGCCCAGCTCCTACGAGCAGTACTTC. As protein: CASSLGPSSYEQYF.